The 22 T cell receptor beta chains listed next were all sequenced from one sample in a study of cytomegalovirus exposure and HLA in healthy donors. Clones were read by immunoSEQ multiplex PCR, and TCRdb kept only the in-frame ones, dropping some. The repertoire has some 320,000 clones, approximately 86% of them found once; the top ten carry approximately 1.1%. Sequencing used PBMCs. These receptors came from a woman in her 30s in good health and CMV-seropositive.

The CDR3 loop is CASSGGRGSPLHF. In DNA, the CDR3 is TGTGCCAGCAGCGGCGGACGCGGTTCACCCCTCCACTTT. The chain recombines TRBV6-5 with TRBJ1-6, with D unresolved. Between the trimmed V and J ends, which lost 6 bases and 9 bases, there was a span of 12 bases. Per germline, CDR1 MNHEY and CDR2 SVGAGI. The CDR3 length is 13 residues.

This clone was detected only once. The rearrangement links TRBV7-2 to TRBJ2-2, with 8 bases identical to TRBD2. The CDR3 length is 16 residues. J lost 6 bases, V lost 5 bases, and 11 bases had no gene match. Germline CDR1 and CDR2: SGHTA and FQGNSA. The CDR3 region has the DNA TGTGCCAGCAGCCAAGGGACTAGTCAGTCCCCCGGGGAGCTGTTTTTT. Translation gives CASSQGTSQSPGELFF.

The J gene is TRBJ1-1, the V gene TRBV6-1; 8 nucleotides line up with TRBD1. CDR3 length equals 15 residues. V shed 4 bases, J shed 2 bases, and the junction held 6 bases outside the gene matches. Germline assignment: CDR1 MNHNS and CDR2 SASEGT. The CDR3 region is CASSGGRGRNTEAFF. The CDR3 coding sequence is TGTGCCAGCAGTGGGGGCAGGGGGCGTAACACTGAAGCTTTCTTT.

The chain has TRBV27 and TRBJ1-1, with a tentative D call TRBD1 (5 bases). This CDR3 comprises 13 residues. Germline V gene sequence: CDR1 MNHEY, CDR2 SMNVEV (reference sequence). Trimming took off 5 bases at V and 3 bases at J, with 10 bases between the two ends. DNA of the CDR3: TGTGCCAGCAGTCTCGACAGCTACACTGAAGCTTTCTTT. Its protein is CASSLDSYTEAFF.

This clone showed up many times. The V gene is TRBV2, the J gene TRBJ2-4; TRBD2 might be the D (6 bases). V dropped 8 bases and J dropped 1 base, with 15 bases sitting between them. This CDR3 spans 15 amino acids. Germline CDR1 reads SNHLY; CDR2 reads FYNNEI. Here the CDR3 reads CASFSGESAKNIQYF. For the CDR3, the DNA is TGTGCCAGCTTCTCGGGGGAGTCGGCCAAAAACATTCAGTACTTC.

Only a few counts were recorded for this clone. The chain uses TRBV30 and TRBJ1-5; 7 bases fit TRBD1. The CDR3 covers 13 residues. J was trimmed by 7 bases and V by 4 bases; bases with no gene match: 7. Germline CDR1 GTSNPN, CDR2 SVGIG (reference sequence). DNA of the CDR3: TGTGCCTGGAACACAGGGGCGAGGCAGCCCCAGCATTTT. Protein: CAWNTGARQPQHF.

Here the CDR3 reads CASSGQGIPGNTIYF. The CDR3 DNA sequence: TGTGCCAGCAGCGGACAGGGGATACCTGGAAACACCATATATTTT. The genes are TRBV13 and TRBJ1-3, with TRBD1 matching over 9 bases. CDR1 is PRHDT, CDR2 FYEKMQ, per germline (reference sequence). J gave up 2 bases and V 5 bases, and 4 bases lay outside the gene matches. CDR3 size: 15 residues.

V and J are TRBV4-1 and TRBJ2-5, with unresolved D. The V end lost 1 base, the J end lost 5 bases, and 8 bases lay between the germline ends. This CDR3 has 13 residues. Germline V gene data show CDR1 as MGHRA and CDR2 as YSYEKL. The CDR3 DNA reads TGCGCCAGCAGCCAAGGGTTGGTGGAGACCCAGTACTTC. Translating gives CASSQGLVETQYF.

The chain uses TRBV6-5 and TRBJ2-1; tentatively, D is TRBD2 (5 bases). Germline lookup yields CDR1 MNHEY and CDR2 SVGAGI. The CDR3 has 16 amino acids. Trimming stripped 2 bases from V and 4 bases from J, with 15 bases between. The CDR3 DNA sequence: TGTGCCAGCAGTTACGCCTCGGGGTTGGGGTACAATGAGCAGTTCTTC. It yields the protein CASSYASGLGYNEQFF.

The rearrangement links TRBV9 to TRBJ2-5; 13 bases line up with TRBD2. V gave up 3 bases and J gave up 1 base; unmatched junction bases: 9. Germline V lookup: CDR1 SGDLS, CDR2 YYNGEE. CDR3 length: 18 amino acids. CDR3 DNA: TGTGCCAGCAGCGACACCTGGACTAGCGGGGGACTCCAAGAGACCCAGTACTTC. It is translated as CASSDTWTSGGLQETQYF.

The V call is TRBV28, the J call TRBJ1-4, with D maybe TRBD1 (5 bases). Looked up from germline, CDR1 is MDHEN and CDR2 is SYDVKM. Trimming took 2 bases from V and 8 from J, leaving 15 bases between them. The CDR3 extends over 15 amino acids. The CDR3, as DNA: TGTGCCAGCAGTTTAGGGACCCGAAGTGAGGAAAAACTGTTTTTT. Translating gives CASSLGTRSEEKLFF.

The rearrangement links TRBV30 to TRBJ2-7; D is possibly TRBD2 (5 bases). The CDR3 is 14 amino acids. V lost 4 bases, J lost 5 bases, and 18 bases lay in between. CDR1 is GTSNPN, CDR2 SVGIG, per germline (reference sequence). As DNA, the CDR3 is TGTGCCTGGATCACACGGGGATCAGGCAACGAGCAGTACTTC. Protein: CAWITRGSGNEQYF.

This chain connects TRBV11-2 to TRBJ2-7; TRBD2 matches at 14 bases. CDR3 length: 17 residues. V lost 5 bases, J lost 3 bases, and 9 bases stayed unmatched. Germline CDR1 and CDR2: SGHAT and FQNNGV. The CDR3 sequence: CASSPRTSGGSIYEQYF. CDR3 nucleotide sequence: TGTGCCAGCAGCCCTCGGACTAGCGGGGGGTCGATCTACGAGCAGTACTTC.

CDR3 DNA sequence: TGTGCCAGCAGCCAAGATGCCAGGGGCTATAACAATGAGCAGTTCTTC. Protein sequence: CASSQDARGYNNEQFF. This chain uses TRBV14 with TRBJ2-1; TRBD1 might be the D (6 bases). Germline V CDR1 and CDR2: SGHDN, FVKESK. The CDR3 extends over 16 amino acids. V was cut by 0 bases and J by 5 bases, with 14 bases left in between. Supplemented by reference TRBV14 and TRBJ2-1, the full variable domain reads EAGVTQFPSHSVIEKGQTVTLRCDPISGHDNLYWYRRVMGKEIKFLLHFVKESKQDESGMPNNRFLAERTGGTYSTLKVQPAELEDSGVYFCASSQDARGYNNEQFFGPGTRLTVL.

This clone was picked up many times. This rearrangement joins TRBV5-1 to TRBJ2-2, with D unclear. Between the trimmed V and J ends, which lost 0 bases and 3 bases, there was a span of 9 bases. The germline gives CDR1 SGHRS, CDR2 YFSETQ. This CDR3 spans 15 amino acids. The CDR3 is CASSLVVADTGELFF. In DNA form, the CDR3 reads TGCGCCAGCAGCTTGGTCGTGGCGGACACCGGGGAGCTGTTTTTT.

The V and J genes are TRBV19 and TRBJ1-5; the D is unclear. With 4 bases removed from V and 6 bases from J, the gap between germline ends came to 16 bases. The germline gives CDR1 LNHDA, CDR2 SQIVND (reference sequence). This CDR3 contains 15 residues. The CDR3 DNA sequence: TGTGCCAGTAGTAACGACATGGTCCGAATTCAGCCCCAGCATTTT. Translation gives CASSNDMVRIQPQHF.

In this sample, this clone turned up once. The genes are TRBV5-1 and TRBJ1-2, with 9 bases matching TRBD1. CDR1 SGHRS and CDR2 YFSETQ come from the germline V gene. The CDR3 is 15 amino acids. Germline trimming cut 4 bases from V and 8 bases from J; bases unmatched to any gene: 12. CDR3 sequence reads: CASSPRTGDSGGYTF. The DNA for the CDR3 is TGCGCCAGCAGCCCTAGGACAGGGGATTCGGGGGGCTACACCTTC.

The gene calls are TRBV6-1 and TRBJ1-2, with no clear D. Germline CDR1 reads MNHNS; CDR2 reads SASEGT. This CDR3 region has 17 residues. Trimming cost V 1 base and J 1 base, with 16 bases left between them. CDR3 sequence: CASSEGEGWAINYGYTF. DNA of the CDR3: TGTGCCAGCAGTGAAGGAGAAGGGTGGGCCATTAACTATGGCTACACCTTC.

This sequence joins TRBV27 and TRBJ1-5; 7 bases are a match to TRBD1. CDR3 length: 14 residues. J was trimmed by 4 bases and V by 6 bases; bases with no gene match: 6. CDR1 and CDR2 (germline): MNHEY, SMNVEV (reference sequence). The CDR3 DNA reads as TGTGCCAGCAGGACCGGGACAGCAAATCAGCCCCAGCATTTT. Its protein is CASRTGTANQPQHF.

The chain carries TRBV5-4 and TRBJ2-7; TRBD1 matches 7 bases. The CDR3 contains 13 residues. Germline lookup yields CDR1 SGHNT and CDR2 YYREEE (reference sequence). The V gene end was trimmed by 3 bases and the J gene end by 3 bases; junction bases not matched to a gene: 3. The chain's CDR3 is CASSYDRVYEQYF. DNA for the CDR3: TGTGCCAGCAGCTATGACAGGGTCTACGAGCAGTACTTC. The full variable domain, in which reference TRBV5-4 and TRBJ2-7 provide the parts outside the CDR3, is ETGVTQSPTHLIKTRGQQVTLRCSSQSGHNTVSWYQQALGQGPQFIFQYYREEENGRGNFPPRFSGLQFPNYSSELNVNALELDDSALYLCASSYDRVYEQYFGPGTRLTVT.

The V and J genes are TRBV27 and TRBJ2-3; 8 nucleotides line up with TRBD1. V trimming: 2 bases; J trimming: 4 bases; junction bases outside the gene matches: 5. The V gene's germline CDR1 is MNHEY and CDR2 SMNVEV (reference sequence). This CDR3 contains 15 residues. This CDR3 reads CASSLSPGGADTQYF. The CDR3 region has the DNA TGTGCCAGCAGTTTAAGTCCAGGGGGCGCAGATACGCAGTATTTT.

The V and J genes are TRBV14 and TRBJ2-1; the match to TRBD2 covers 10 bases. Germline V CDR1 and CDR2: SGHDN, FVKESK. J was trimmed by 9 bases and V by 3 bases; bases with no gene match: 11. This CDR3 is built from 16 residues. The CDR3 bases are TGTGCCAGCAGCCATTCCCGGCTAGCGGGAGTCATTGAGCAGTTCTTC. Translated: CASSHSRLAGVIEQFF. The variable domain in full, completed from reference TRBV14 and TRBJ2-1, reads EAGVTQFPSHSVIEKGQTVTLRCDPISGHDNLYWYRRVMGKEIKFLLHFVKESKQDESGMPNNRFLAERTGGTYSTLKVQPAELEDSGVYFCASSHSRLAGVIEQFFGPGTRLTVL.